A single sample gave rise to the 29 T cell receptor beta chains below, sequenced in a study of Ad26.COV2.S vaccination and SARS-CoV-2 variants. Sample treatment: roughly 20 received Ad26.COV2.S at low or high dose, single or two shots; 5 received placebo; per-sample allocation not given. Repertoires come from day 63 after the first vaccine or placebo injection. The assay was immunoSEQ multiplex PCR, and TCRdb's table has in-frame clones only and misses some. Among 380,000 or so clones listed, about four fifths were seen once. Sequencing was performed on peripheral blood, taken in a trial of Ad26.COV2.S vaccine versus placebo. These receptors were taken from a person aged 18-65 years who received the Ad26.COV2.S COVID-19 vaccine or a placebo.

The chain employs TRBV7-3 and TRBJ1-4; D may be TRBD1 (6 bases). The length of the CDR3 is 16 residues. V lost 2 bases and J lost 0, with 10 bases in between. Germline CDR1 SGHTA, CDR2 FQGTGA. For the CDR3, the DNA is TGTGCCAGCAGCTTACAGGACAGACCAACTAATGAAAAACTGTTTTTT. It codes for CASSLQDRPTNEKLFF.

This chain connects TRBV7-2 to TRBJ2-5, with 8 nucleotides matching TRBD2. CDR3 length: 14 residues. The V segment lost 1 base and the J segment 7 bases; nucleotides outside the gene matches: 5. Per germline, CDR1 SGHTA and CDR2 FQGNSA. This CDR3 is CASSLVDRGGTQYF. The CDR3 DNA reads TGTGCCAGCAGCTTAGTGGACCGGGGGGGGACCCAGTACTTC.

The rearrangement links TRBV5-1 to TRBJ2-3, with a weak D call TRBD2 (6 bases). The CDR3 runs 15 residues. The V gene's germline CDR1 is SGHRS and CDR2 YFSETQ. V was cut by 0 bases and J by 4 bases, with 12 bases left in between. CDR3 nucleotides: TGCGCCAGCAGCTTGGAGGGAGGTAGCCCAGATACGCAGTATTTT. This gives the protein CASSLEGGSPDTQYF.

V gene TRBV12-5 combines with J gene TRBJ2-2; 8 bases fit TRBD1. CDR1 is LGHNT and CDR2 is FRNRAP in the germline V gene. The CDR3 runs to 17 residues. After removal of 2 bases from V and 4 bases from J, the junction contained 9 bases not matched to a gene. CDR3 DNA: TGTGCTAGTGGTTTGCCCTTCTCAGGGGGCAGCACCGGGGAGCTGTTTTTT. It is translated as CASGLPFSGGSTGELFF.

The genes are TRBV6-5 and TRBJ2-7; 11 positions match TRBD2. Looked up from germline, CDR1 is MNHEY and CDR2 is SVGAGI. The CDR3 covers 15 residues. Trimming at V came to 9 bases and at J to 1 base, leaving 8 bases not matched to a gene. The CDR3 here is CASLRTSGSSYEQYF. The CDR3 bases are TGTGCCAGTTTGAGGACTAGCGGGTCATCCTACGAGCAGTACTTC.

The CDR3 here is CASSQVLQSGTDTQYF. Here the CDR3 DNA reads TGCGCCAGCAGCCAAGTTCTACAATCAGGCACAGATACGCAGTATTTT. The chain is built from TRBV4-3 and TRBJ2-3; D is ambiguous. The CDR3 is 16 amino acids. Trimming removed 1 base at V and 1 base at J, with 12 bases between. Per germline, CDR1 LGHNA and CDR2 YSLEER.

Written as DNA, the CDR3 is TGTGCCACCCAGTCCGGGACAGGGTCTACAGATACGCAGTATTTT. It specifies CATQSGTGSTDTQYF. The chain has TRBV19 and TRBJ2-3; TRBD1 matches 9 bases. The CDR3 totals 15 residues. Trimming took 10 bases from V and 3 from J; bases not matched to a gene: 11. In germline, CDR1 is LNHDA, CDR2 SQIVND (reference sequence).

This clone was counted between two and nine times. The gene calls are TRBV7-9 and TRBJ1-2; TRBD1 aligns across 9 bases. This CDR3 has 15 residues. Trimming removed 4 bases from V and 6 bases from J; junction bases left unmatched: 9. From germline, CDR1 is SEHNR and CDR2 FQNEAQ (reference sequence). The CDR3 DNA is TGTGCCAGCAGCTCAAGCGGGGGACAGGGACATGGCTACACCTTC. Amino acid sequence: CASSSSGGQGHGYTF.

The chain links TRBV7-2 to TRBJ2-1; D unresolved. This CDR3 contains 12 residues. Per germline, CDR1 SGHTA and CDR2 FQGNSA. V was cut by 5 bases and J by 4 bases, with 6 bases left in between. CDR3 sequence reads: CASSAYYNEQFF. For the CDR3, the DNA is TGTGCCAGCAGCGCTTATTACAATGAGCAGTTCTTC. Based on the CDR3 plus reference TRBV7-2 and TRBJ2-1, the full variable domain is GAGVSQSPSNKVTEKGKDVELRCDPISGHTALYWYRQSLGQGLEFLIYFQGNSAPDKSGLPSDRFSAERTGGSVSTLTIQRTQQEDSAVYLCASSAYYNEQFFGPGTRLTVL.

The CDR3 coding sequence is TGTGCCAGCTCACCTAGGACAGGTTCAGGAGATACGCAGTATTTT. It yields the protein CASSPRTGSGDTQYF. The V and J genes are TRBV18 and TRBJ2-3, with TRBD1 identical over 7 bases. This CDR3 spans 15 amino acids. Trimming cost V 3 bases and J 5 bases; bases outside gene matches: 8. Germline values: CDR1 KGHSH, CDR2 LQKENI.

The chain recombines TRBV4-1 with TRBJ2-1; TRBD2 aligns across 8 bases. This CDR3 spans 15 amino acids. Germline V gene sequence: CDR1 MGHRA, CDR2 YSYEKL. The ends lost 3 bases at V and 7 bases at J; junction bases unmatched: 8. The CDR3: CASSHVGRAVNEQFF. CDR3 nucleotide sequence: TGCGCCAGCAGCCACGTCGGGAGGGCCGTGAATGAGCAGTTCTTC.

V and J are TRBV21-1 and TRBJ2-1; the table's D gene call, TRBD2, was not cross checked with the DNA. TRBV21-1 is a recognized pseudogene. The CDR3 sequence is 16 residues long. CDR3 residues: CASSLRGVGEYNEQFF. CDR3 in DNA: TGTGCCAGCAGCTTACGGGGGGTGGGAGAGTACAATGAGCAGTTCTTC.

This chain joins TRBV18 and TRBJ2-7, with 10 bases identical to TRBD2. The CDR3 runs to 16 residues. Germline assignment: CDR1 KGHSH and CDR2 LQKENI. V lost 0 bases and J lost 3; bases outside the gene matches: 5. For the CDR3, the DNA is TGTGCCAGCTCACCACCCGGGACTAGCGTGATCTACGAGCAGTACTTC. Translating it yields CASSPPGTSVIYEQYF. Combining the CDR3 with reference TRBV18 and TRBJ2-7 gives the whole variable domain NAGVMQNPRHLVRRRGQEARLRCSPMKGHSHVYWYRQLPEEGLKFMVYLQKENIIDESGMPKERFSAEFPKEGPSILRIQQVVRGDSAAYFCASSPPGTSVIYEQYFGPGTRLTVT.

The chain is built from TRBV7-9 and TRBJ2-7; 12 bases agree with TRBD2. From germline, CDR1 is SEHNR and CDR2 FQNEAQ (reference sequence). Germline trimming cut 5 bases from V and 2 bases from J; bases unmatched to any gene: 4. The CDR3 runs to 15 residues. The CDR3 sequence: CASSPTSGGPYEQYF. CDR3 nucleotide sequence: TGTGCCAGCAGCCCGACTAGCGGGGGCCCCTACGAGCAGTACTTC. Filled out from reference TRBV7-9 and TRBJ2-7, the complete variable domain reads DTGVSQNPRHKITKRGQNVTFRCDPISEHNRLYWYRQTLGQGPEFLTYFQNEAQLEKSRLLSDRFSAERPKGSFSTLEIQRTEQGDSAMYLCASSPTSGGPYEQYFGPGTRLTVT.

V gene TRBV6-5 combines with J gene TRBJ2-3, with a tentative D call TRBD2 (6 bases). Germline CDR1 reads MNHEY; CDR2 reads SVGAGI. The V end was cut by 2 bases, the J end by 5 bases, with 11 bases between. This CDR3 region has 14 residues. CDR3 coding DNA: TGTGCCAGCAGTTACGGAGGGAGGATAGATACGCAGTATTTT. This translates into CASSYGGRIDTQYF.

In its sample, this clone was seen a few times. CDR3 in DNA: TGTGCCAGCAGCTTACTCCCGACAGTTAAGGAGACCCAGTACTTC. Its translation: CASSLLPTVKETQYF. This chain links TRBV7-3 with TRBJ2-5; D is possibly TRBD1 (5 bases). CDR1 and CDR2 (germline): SGHTA, FQGTGA. V was cut by 2 bases and J by 5 bases, with 15 bases left in between. CDR3 size: 15 residues.

This chain uses TRBV12-3 or TRBV12-4 with TRBJ2-7; D call uncertain. The CDR3 totals 10 residues. Trimming took 8 bases from V and 4 from J, leaving 6 bases between them. This chain's CDR3 is CASGFYEQYF. For the CDR3, the DNA is TGTGCCAGCGGGTTTTACGAGCAGTACTTC.

This rearrangement joins TRBV9 to TRBJ2-5, with 8 bases fitting TRBD1. The CDR3 spans 14 residues. V shed 4 bases, J shed 4 bases, and the junction held 6 bases outside the gene matches. The V gene's germline CDR1 is SGDLS and CDR2 YYNGEE. CDR3 protein: CASSSGTGRETQYF. The CDR3, as DNA: TGTGCCAGCAGCTCAGGGACAGGAAGAGAGACCCAGTACTTC.

The J gene is TRBJ2-5, the V gene TRBV19; D remains unclear. Looked up from germline, CDR1 is LNHDA and CDR2 is SQIVND (reference sequence). V lost 10 bases, J lost 4 bases, and 13 bases lay in between. This CDR3 is built from 12 residues. CDR3 coding DNA: TGTGCCACCCGCCAGGCTGGAGAGACCCAGTACTTC. This gives the protein CATRQAGETQYF. The variable domain in full, with the rest retrieved from reference TRBV19 and TRBJ2-5, is DGGITQSPKYLFRKEGQNVTLSCEQNLNHDAMYWYRQDPGQGLRLIYYSQIVNDFQKGDIAEGYSVSREKKESFPLTVTSAQKNPTAFYLCATRQAGETQYFGPGTRLLVL.

The CDR3 bases are TGTGCCGCAGCCCAAAACAAGGGTCCCAACTATGGCTACACCTTC. It encodes CAAAQNKGPNYGYTF. The V call is TRBV19, the J call TRBJ1-2, with D unresolved. The CDR3 sequence is 15 residues long. Per the germline V gene, CDR1 is LNHDA and CDR2 is SQIVND (reference sequence). V lost 11 bases and J lost 2, with 21 bases in between.

The chain carries TRBV2 and TRBJ2-2; D is ambiguous. The CDR3 loop spans 10 amino acids. Trimming removed 6 bases from V and 6 bases from J, with 2 bases in between. Per germline, CDR1 SNHLY and CDR2 FYNNEI. The CDR3 spells CASRAGELFF. The CDR3 nucleotides are TGTGCCAGCAGGGCCGGGGAGCTGTTTTTT.

The V and J genes are TRBV6-6 and TRBJ2-3; 8 bases are a match to TRBD2. CDR3 length: 15 amino acids. Per the germline V gene, CDR1 is MNHNY and CDR2 is SVGAGI (reference sequence). The ends lost 6 bases at V and 5 bases at J; junction bases unmatched: 10. CDR3 nucleotides: TGTGCCAGCAGCCAATTGACTAGCGCTGTAGATACGCAGTATTTT. Protein sequence: CASSQLTSAVDTQYF.

The rearrangement uses TRBV18 and TRBJ2-5; the D is unclear. CDR1 and CDR2 from the germline V gene are KGHSH and LQKENI. The germline V and J ends were trimmed by 6 bases and 5 bases, with 7 bases remaining between them. The CDR3 is 11 amino acids. The CDR3 DNA sequence: TGTGCCAGCTCCTTTTCTGAGACCCAGTACTTC. It specifies CASSFSETQYF.

V gene TRBV5-1 combines with J gene TRBJ2-3, with 8 bases matching TRBD2. Trimming at V came to 4 bases and at J to 6 bases, leaving 13 bases not matched to a gene. CDR3 length: 16 residues. Germline loops: CDR1 SGHRS, CDR2 YFSETQ. CDR3 loop: CASSGKLADLVDTQYF. The DNA of the CDR3 is TGCGCCAGCAGCGGCAAACTAGCGGACCTAGTGGATACGCAGTATTTT. The full variable domain, rest sourced from reference TRBV5-1 and TRBJ2-3, is KAGVTQTPRYLIKTRGQQVTLSCSPISGHRSVSWYQQTPGQGLQFLFEYFSETQRNKGNFPGRFSGRQFSNSRSEMNVSTLELGDSALYLCASSGKLADLVDTQYFGPGTRLTVL.

This chain uses TRBV6-2 or TRBV6-3 with TRBJ1-6; D unresolved. V was shortened by 5 bases and J by 8 bases, with 10 bases between the two germline ends. CDR1 and CDR2 from the germline V gene are MNHEY and SVGEGT. This CDR3 is 13 amino acids long. CDR3 DNA sequence: TGTGCCAGCAGTAAGGACGCCGATTCACCCCTCCACTTT. It is translated as CASSKDADSPLHF.

The chain links TRBV30 to TRBJ1-2; perhaps TRBD1 as D (5 bases). The CDR3 length is 16 residues. The V end was cut by 2 bases, the J end by 5 bases, with 21 bases between. The germline V gene encodes CDR1 GTSNPN and CDR2 SVGIG (reference sequence). CDR3 coding DNA: TGTGCCTGGAGTACCCGGGCTCCTGGGGCACTATATGGCTACACCTTC. Translating gives CAWSTRAPGALYGYTF.

This rearrangement joins TRBV11-2 to TRBJ2-2; 13 bases agree with TRBD2. V lost 5 bases and J lost 7; bases outside the gene matches: 7. Looked up from germline, CDR1 is SGHAT and CDR2 is FQNNGV. The CDR3 runs 16 residues. CDR3 sequence reads: CASSPGTSGTGGELFF. In DNA form, the CDR3 reads TGTGCCAGCAGCCCCGGGACTAGCGGGACGGGCGGGGAGCTGTTTTTT.

The J gene is TRBJ2-1, the V gene TRBV12-5, with 8 bases that match TRBD2. CDR3 size: 15 residues. V was pared by 6 bases and J by 8 bases, with 12 bases of the junction left unmatched. CDR1 and CDR2 from the germline V gene are LGHNT and FRNRAP. CDR3 nucleotides: TGTGCTAGTGGCCACACCGGGACTAGACTCCATGAGCAGTTCTTC. Protein sequence: CASGHTGTRLHEQFF. Combining the CDR3 with reference TRBV12-5 and TRBJ2-1 gives the whole variable domain DARVTQTPRHKVTEMGQEVTMRCQPILGHNTVFWYRQTMMQGLELLAYFRNRAPLDDSGMPKDRFSAEMPDATLATLKIQPSEPRDSAVYFCASGHTGTRLHEQFFGPGTRLTVL.

The V and J genes are TRBV10-3 and TRBJ2-5, with TRBD1 matching 7 bases. V shed 8 bases and J 4 bases; nucleotides not matched to a gene: 4. This CDR3 is built from 12 residues. The germline gives CDR1 ENHRY, CDR2 SYGVKD. The CDR3 coding sequence is TGTGCCATCGAGGCAGGGGGAGAGACCCAGTACTTC. This translates into CAIEAGGETQYF.